The 24 T cell receptor beta chains reported below all come from one sample, sequenced in a study of CD8+ T cells in alopecia areata. Regarding treatment: oral pan-JAK inhibitor, 5-10 mg twice daily. Extracted RNA was reverse transcribed into cDNA, the sequencing template. Clones were sequenced by immunoSEQ multiplex PCR, and TCRdb holds only the in-frame ones, with some missing. The sample lists 150,000 to 200,000 clones, 40% to 55% occurring once. The specimen was CD8+ T cells sorted from blood, collected at week 52, from a patient treated with tofacitinib. The origin of the receptors is a human donor with alopecia areata.

The J gene is TRBJ2-7, the V gene TRBV5-6; D may be TRBD2 (5 bases). V lost 0 bases, J lost 5 bases, and 9 bases lay in between. CDR1 and CDR2 (germline): SGHDT, YYEEEE. The CDR3 extends over 13 amino acids. Here the CDR3 reads CASSLGEGNEQYF. Written as DNA, the CDR3 is TGTGCCAGCAGCTTGGGAGAGGGAAACGAGCAGTACTTC.

This sequence joins TRBV27 and TRBJ2-3; tentative D call: TRBD1 (6 bases). Germline V gives CDR1 MNHEY, CDR2 SMNVEV (reference sequence). V was trimmed by 10 bases and J by 8 bases, leaving 13 bases between them. This CDR3 has 11 amino acids. CDR3: CATTLGGTQYF. As DNA, the CDR3 is TGTGCCACCACCCTAGGGGGTACGCAGTATTTT.

This clone was recorded a few times. This chain joins TRBV29-1 and TRBJ2-5, with 7 bases lining up with TRBD1. The V gene end was trimmed by 0 bases and the J gene end by 5 bases; junction bases not matched to a gene: 9. In germline, CDR1 is SQVTM, CDR2 ANQGSEA. This CDR3 has 15 residues. CDR3 nucleotide sequence: TGCAGCGTTGAAGATCTTCGGACAGGAGAGGAGACCCAGTACTTC. Its translation: CSVEDLRTGEETQYF.

In its sample, this clone was seen a few times. V and J are TRBV5-6 and TRBJ2-2, with a weak D call TRBD2 (6 bases). CDR3 length equals 15 residues. Germline V gives CDR1 SGHDT, CDR2 YYEEEE. The germline V and J ends were trimmed by 3 bases and 0 bases, with 9 bases remaining between them. CDR3 loop: CASSSGGTNTGELFF. The CDR3 DNA sequence: TGTGCCAGCAGCTCTGGGGGGACGAACACCGGGGAGCTGTTTTTT.

The CDR3 reads CASSSDGGGTEAFF. The DNA for the CDR3 is TGCGCCAGCAGCTCGGACGGAGGAGGAACTGAAGCTTTCTTT. This chain links TRBV5-1 with TRBJ1-1; D call uncertain. Trimming stripped 3 bases from V and 5 bases from J, with 14 bases between. The germline V gene encodes CDR1 SGHRS and CDR2 YFSETQ. CDR3 size: 14 residues. Using reference TRBV5-1 and TRBJ1-1 for the parts outside the CDR3, the full variable domain is KAGVTQTPRYLIKTRGQQVTLSCSPISGHRSVSWYQQTPGQGLQFLFEYFSETQRNKGNFPGRFSGRQFSNSRSEMNVSTLELGDSALYLCASSSDGGGTEAFFGQGTRLTVV.

V usage is TRBV29-1 and J usage is TRBJ2-3; D may be TRBD1 or TRBD2 (5 bases each). The V gene lost 3 bases and the J gene lost 3 bases, with 10 bases spanning the gap. The CDR3 consists of 13 residues. Germline V gives CDR1 SQVTM, CDR2 ANQGSEA. The CDR3 spells CSVDRDETDTQYF. The CDR3 DNA reads as TGCAGCGTTGACCGGGACGAAACAGATACGCAGTATTTT.

Concerning this clone itself: In the same sample, other DNA sequences code for this CDR3. The CDR3 reads CASSLGGNEQFF. Written as DNA, the CDR3 is TGTGCCAGCAGCTTGGGGGGGAATGAGCAGTTCTTC. V usage is TRBV5-4 and J usage is TRBJ2-1; D tentatively fits TRBD1 or TRBD2 (5 bases each). Germline-derived CDR1 and CDR2 are SGHNT and YYREEE (reference sequence). Trimming took off 0 bases at V and 7 bases at J, with 5 bases between the two ends. The CDR3 length is 12 residues.

The genes are TRBV27 and TRBJ1-6; 7 bases are a match to TRBD1. Per the germline V gene, CDR1 is MNHEY and CDR2 is SMNVEV (reference sequence). The trim removed 6 bases at V and 9 bases at J, leaving 11 bases unmatched. This CDR3 has 15 amino acids. CDR3 sequence (DNA): TGTGCCAGCAGCATTCTACAGGGGCTGGGTTCACCCCTCCACTTT. As protein: CASSILQGLGSPLHF.

The chain employs TRBV5-1 and TRBJ2-7; D is uncertain. The CDR3 spans 12 residues. Between the trimmed V and J ends, which lost 0 bases and 2 bases, there was a span of 3 bases. Per the germline V gene, CDR1 is SGHRS and CDR2 is YFSETQ. The CDR3 nucleotides are TGCGCCAGCAGCTTGGGCGCCTACGAGCAGTACTTC. It encodes CASSLGAYEQYF.

The chain is built from TRBV30 and TRBJ1-6, with 7 bases that match TRBD1. Looked up from germline, CDR1 is GTSNPN and CDR2 is SVGIG (reference sequence). CDR3 length: 14 amino acids. Losses at the gene ends were 3 bases for V and 9 bases for J; bases not matched to a gene: 8. For the CDR3, the DNA is TGTGCCTGGAGGGCACAGGGGTCTACTTCACCCCTCCACTTT. Translated: CAWRAQGSTSPLHF.

The sample holds a few counts of this clone. This CDR3 is CSVVDAAGNQPQHF. CDR3 bases: TGCAGCGTTGTTGATGCGGCGGGCAATCAGCCCCAGCATTTT. V is TRBV29-1 and J is TRBJ1-5; D gene unclear. Deletions cut 4 bases from V and 2 bases from J, with 12 bases between. CDR1 is SQVTM and CDR2 is ANQGSEA in the germline V gene. The CDR3 is made up of 14 amino acids.

This clone was detected only a few times. This chain links TRBV7-2 with TRBJ2-1; 9 bases fit TRBD1. The germline V gene has CDR1 SGHTA and CDR2 FQGNSA. The ends lost 5 bases at V and 4 bases at J; junction bases unmatched: 12. This CDR3 contains 17 residues. This CDR3 is CASSPSPGTGNYNEQFF. The CDR3 DNA sequence: TGTGCCAGCAGCCCAAGCCCCGGGACAGGGAATTACAATGAGCAGTTCTTC.

This clone was detected only a few times. The chain joins TRBV29-1 to TRBJ2-1; D perhaps matches TRBD2 (6 bases). The CDR3 runs to 14 residues. CDR1 is SQVTM and CDR2 is ANQGSEA in the germline V gene. Trimming pared 5 bases from V and 4 bases from J, leaving 15 bases between. The CDR3 protein is CSVLGGLAYNEQFF. The CDR3 DNA reads as TGCAGCGTTCTTGGGGGGTTGGCGTACAATGAGCAGTTCTTC.

V gene TRBV9 combines with J gene TRBJ2-7; no clear D. The germline V and J ends were trimmed by 0 bases and 7 bases, with 17 bases remaining between them. This CDR3 spans 15 amino acids. Germline lookup yields CDR1 SGDLS and CDR2 YYNGEE. CDR3 amino acids: CASSVGDGPPLEQYF. CDR3 nucleotides: TGTGCCAGCAGCGTAGGGGATGGACCCCCCTTGGAGCAGTACTTC.

The rearrangement links TRBV29-1 to TRBJ1-2; the D is unclear. Germline values: CDR1 SQVTM, CDR2 ANQGSEA. Trimming stripped 1 base from V and 7 bases from J, with 13 bases between. The CDR3 loop spans 13 amino acids. The CDR3: CSVEGAGYGGYTF. The CDR3 nucleotides read TGCAGCGTTGAAGGAGCGGGGTATGGTGGCTACACCTTC.

The V call is TRBV10-3, the J call TRBJ2-6; no definite D call. Trimming left V 7 bases short and J 0 bases short, with 7 bases between. This CDR3 region has 14 residues. Germline CDR1 ENHRY, CDR2 SYGVKD. CDR3 region: CAITDPSGANVLTF. The CDR3 DNA follows: TGTGCCATCACCGATCCCTCTGGGGCCAACGTCCTGACTTTC.

V gene TRBV7-9 combines with J gene TRBJ2-7; possibly TRBD1 for D (6 bases). The V and J ends lost 5 bases and 6 bases respectively, with 8 bases between them. This CDR3 has 11 amino acids. Germline assignment: CDR1 SEHNR and CDR2 FQNEAQ (reference sequence). CDR3 sequence reads: CASSRTAEQYF. The CDR3 nucleotides read TGTGCCAGCAGCAGGACAGCCGAGCAGTACTTC.

The chain has TRBV11-1 and TRBJ2-3; D uncertain. The germline gives CDR1 SGHAT, CDR2 FQDESV (reference sequence). Trimming removed 5 bases at V and 2 bases at J, with 8 bases between. The length of the CDR3 is 13 residues. The CDR3 DNA sequence: TGTGCCAGCAGCCTGGACCACACAGATACGCAGTATTTT. It yields the protein CASSLDHTDTQYF.

This clone was seen a few times. The gene calls are TRBV29-1 and TRBJ2-1; 8 positions match TRBD2. After removal of 8 bases from V and 8 bases from J, the junction contained 5 bases not matched to a gene. The CDR3 is 11 amino acids. Germline V gives CDR1 SQVTM, CDR2 ANQGSEA. CDR3 loop: CSSGGAHEQFF. CDR3 in DNA: TGCAGCTCCGGGGGGGCACATGAGCAGTTCTTC.

V gene TRBV2 combines with J gene TRBJ2-1; 7 positions agree with TRBD1. Germline V gene sequence: CDR1 SNHLY, CDR2 FYNNEI. This CDR3 spans 12 amino acids. V lost 8 bases and J lost 3; bases outside the gene matches: 1. CDR3 region: CASYRGYNEQFF. For the CDR3, the DNA is TGTGCCAGCTACAGGGGCTACAATGAGCAGTTCTTC.

This chain joins TRBV13 and TRBJ2-5; a possible D gene is TRBD2 (5 bases). This CDR3 region has 14 residues. V lost 1 base and J 4 bases, leaving 10 bases between the germline ends. Germline V gives CDR1 PRHDT, CDR2 FYEKMQ (reference sequence). As DNA, the CDR3 is TGTGCCAGCAGCTTAGAAAGGGAGAGAGAGACCCAGTACTTC. Encoded protein: CASSLERERETQYF.

This clone was observed a single time. The rearrangement joins TRBV18 to TRBJ2-1, with TRBD2 as a possible D gene (5 bases). Germline values: CDR1 KGHSH, CDR2 LQKENI. The CDR3 sequence is 16 residues long. Trimming pared 0 bases from V and 5 bases from J, leaving 14 bases between. This CDR3 reads CASSPPRELLDNEQFF. CDR3 nucleotide sequence: TGTGCCAGCTCACCACCGAGGGAGCTCCTGGACAATGAGCAGTTCTTC.

J is TRBJ2-7 and V is TRBV15; D is perhaps TRBD2 (5 bases). V was cut by 3 bases and J by 1 base, with 16 bases left in between. The germline V gene has CDR1 LNHNV and CDR2 YYDKDF (reference sequence). This CDR3 spans 16 amino acids. As DNA, the CDR3 is TGTGCCACCAGCAGCGTCGAAGGGAGTCCATCCTACGAGCAGTACTTC. Translated, it gives CATSSVEGSPSYEQYF.

This clone was recorded once. The chain couples TRBV5-4 to TRBJ2-1; 11 bases fit TRBD2. Germline CDR1 reads SGHNT; CDR2 reads YYREEE (reference sequence). Trimming at V came to 4 bases and at J to 7 bases, leaving 7 bases not matched to a gene. The CDR3 contains 15 residues. Here the CDR3 DNA reads TGTGCCAGCAGCCTGCTAGCGGGGGGCCGGAATGAGCAGTTCTTC. This encodes CASSLLAGGRNEQFF.